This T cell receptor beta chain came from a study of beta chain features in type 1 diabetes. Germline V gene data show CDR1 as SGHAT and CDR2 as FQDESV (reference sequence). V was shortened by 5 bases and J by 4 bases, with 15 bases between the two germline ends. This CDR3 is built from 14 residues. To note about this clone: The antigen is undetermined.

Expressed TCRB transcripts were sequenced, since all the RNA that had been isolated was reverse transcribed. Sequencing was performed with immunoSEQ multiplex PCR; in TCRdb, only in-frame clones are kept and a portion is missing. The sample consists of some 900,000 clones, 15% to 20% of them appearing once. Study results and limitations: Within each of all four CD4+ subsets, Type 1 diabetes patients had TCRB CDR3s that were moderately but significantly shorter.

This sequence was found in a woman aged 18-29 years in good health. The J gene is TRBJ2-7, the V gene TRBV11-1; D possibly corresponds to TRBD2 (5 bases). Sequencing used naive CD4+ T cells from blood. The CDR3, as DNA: TGTGCCAGCAGCACCCTAGGACTGAGTTACGAGCAGTACTTC. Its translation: CASSTLGLSYEQYF.